These T cell receptor beta chains were read from a single sample in a study of CD8+CD57+ T cells in acquired aplastic anemia. TCRdb analysed the reads with MiXCR anew, one entry per CDR3 protein. Of 150,000 to 200,000 distinct CDR3 sequences listed, less than 50% are singletons. The sequencing input was sorted CD4+, CD8+, or CD8+CD57+ T cells (not recorded which) from PBMCs. The receptors were sampled from a human donor with aplastic anemia. Each CDR3 is given with its conserved first and last residue. The D gene is left open where the match is weak. For some rows the clone size is stated as once, few or many, or as a class when expanded; others skip it.

v_call	cdr3_length	j_call	d_call	clone_size	cdr3_aa	cdr3_nt
TRBV14	16	TRBJ2-7	.	many	CASSQEWTLLGAEQYF	TGTGCCAGCAGCCAAGAATGGACACTCCTCGGGGCCGAGCAGTACTTC
TRBV5-4	12	TRBJ1-4	.	many	CASSLGNEKLFF	TGTGCCAGCAGCCTCGGGAACGAAAAACTGTTTTTT
TRBV19	15	TRBJ2-5	.	.	CASSIGAGLSRTQYF	TGTGCCAGTAGTATTGGTGCAGGTCTAAGTAGGACCCAGTACTTC
TRBV9	14	TRBJ2-3	.	.	CASSVDLRSDTQYF	TGTGCCAGCAGCGTGGATCTTCGGTCAGATACGCAGTATTTT
TRBV2	16	TRBJ1-3	TRBD1	many	CASSARLRTGLNTIYF	TGTGCCAGCAGTGCCCGGCTAAGGACAGGCCTAAACACCATATATTTT
TRBV20-1	12	TRBJ2-7	.	.	CSWRDGAYEQYF	TGCAGTTGGCGGGACGGAGCCTACGAGCAGTACTTC
TRBV4-3	16	TRBJ1-5	.	.	CASSQGVGYSNQPQHF	TGCGCCAGCAGCCAGGGGGTGGGGTATAGCAATCAGCCCCAGCATTTT
TRBV5-1	13	TRBJ2-5	.	.	CASSWVRGEIQYF	TGCGCCAGCAGCTGGGTGCGAGGGGAGATCCAGTACTTC
TRBV11-1	21	TRBJ1-4	.	many	CASSPQLGVTGQVATNEKLFF	TGTGCCAGCAGCCCGCAACTGGGAGTGACAGGACAAGTTGCAACTAATGAAAAACTGTTTTTT
TRBV5-1	15	TRBJ2-1	.	.	CASSLEGTDYNEQFF	TGCGCCAGCAGCTTGGAGGGGACCGACTACAATGAGCAGTTCTTC
TRBV7-2	11	TRBJ2-3	.	.	CASSLAGPQYF	TGTGCCAGCAGCTTAGCGGGACCGCAGTATTTT
TRBV9	17	TRBJ2-1	.	.	CASSVQGRGNSFNEQFF	TGTGCCAGCAGCGTCCAGGGGAGGGGGAACTCCTTTAATGAGCAGTTCTTC
TRBV19	14	TRBJ1-1	.	many	CASTPDRMNTEAFF	TGTGCCAGTACCCCAGACAGAATGAACACTGAAGCTTTCTTT
TRBV2	15	TRBJ2-2	TRBD1	many	CATQDRGKGTGELFF	TGTGCCACCCAAGACAGGGGAAAGGGCACCGGGGAGCTGTTTTTT
TRBV5-8	13	TRBJ1-1	.	many	CASSSLMNTEAFF	TGTGCCAGCAGCTCCTTAATGAACACTGAAGCTTTCTTT
TRBV7-2	14	TRBJ2-7	.	many	CASSLVAPAYEQYF	TGTGCCAGCAGCTTAGTGGCACCCGCCTACGAGCAGTACTTC
TRBV3-1	13	TRBJ1-2	.	.	CASSWTPPDGYTF	TGTGCCAGCAGCTGGACGCCGCCCGATGGCTACACCTTC
TRBV28	14	TRBJ2-7	.	.	CASSLRGPTYERYF	TGTGCCAGCAGTTTAAGAGGGCCCACCTACGAGCGGTACTTC
TRBV10-3	15	TRBJ1-1	.	many	CAISESRGTDTEAFF	TGTGCCATCAGTGAGTCTAGGGGGACGGACACTGAAGCTTTCTTT
TRBV20-1	15	TRBJ2-7	TRBD2	many	CSAPPTSGRAGEQYF	TGCAGTGCTCCCCCTACTAGCGGGAGGGCGGGGGAGCAGTACTTC
TRBV24-1	15	TRBJ1-1	.	.	CATRDTGVRNTEAFF	TGTGCCACCAGGGATACGGGCGTTAGGAACACTGAAGCTTTCTTT
TRBV6-1	14	TRBJ2-7	TRBD2	many	CASGPDGRDDEQYF	TGTGCCAGCGGCCCAGACGGGAGGGACGACGAGCAGTACTTC
TRBV24-1	17	TRBJ1-4	.	many	CATSDPPRGGGNEKLFF	TGTGCCACCAGTGATCCCCCGCGAGGGGGAGGTAATGAAAAACTGTTTTTT
TRBV10-1	14	TRBJ2-3	.	.	CASSVAISTDTQYF	TGCGCCAGCAGTGTCGCAATTAGCACAGATACGCAGTATTTT
TRBV6-9	18	TRBJ2-6	.	.	CASSLFGGRLSGANVLTF	TGTGCCAGCAGTTTATTCGGAGGACGGCTCTCTGGGGCCAACGTCCTGACTTTC
TRBV2	15	TRBJ2-7	.	.	CASRDRTGSSYEQYF	TGTGCCAGCAGAGATCGGACTGGGAGCTCCTACGAGCAGTACTTC
TRBV20-1	13	TRBJ2-1	TRBD2	.	CSAKRGGEDEQFF	TGCAGTGCTAAACGGGGGGGCGAAGATGAGCAGTTCTTC
TRBV20-1	12	TRBJ2-7	TRBD1	.	CSADRGAYEQYF	TGCAGTGCGGACAGGGGGGCCTACGAGCAGTACTTC
TRBV19	16	TRBJ2-1	.	many	CASSIRATRVNAEQFF	TGTGCCAGTAGTATTCGGGCGACTCGAGTTAACGCTGAGCAGTTCTTC
TRBV25-1	18	TRBJ2-7	.	many	CASSSYSFSYPPLYEQYF	TGTGCCAGCAGTTCCTACTCCTTTAGTTATCCCCCACTATACGAGCAGTACTTC
TRBV16	14	TRBJ2-3	TRBD2	.	CASSPTSASDTHYF	TGTGCCAGCAGCCCGACTAGCGCTTCAGATACGCATTATTTT
TRBV6-5	14	TRBJ2-5	TRBD1	many	CASSHRGQGETQYF	TGTGCCAGCAGTCACAGGGGCCAGGGGGAGACCCAGTACTTC
TRBV2	15	TRBJ1-2	.	.	CASSERGGRNYGYTF	TGTGCCAGCAGTGAAAGGGGGGGAAGAAACTATGGCTACACCTTC
TRBV29-1	16	TRBJ2-3	.	few	CSVEDGIGHHTDTQYF	TGCAGCGTTGAGGACGGCATAGGGCACCACACAGATACGCAGTATTTT
TRBV4-1	19	TRBJ2-7	TRBD2	once	CASSQGGLAEYSSAYEQYF	TGCGCCAGCAGCCAAGGTGGACTAGCGGAGTACTCCTCGGCTTACGAGCAGTACTTC
TRBV6-2/TRBV6-3	12	TRBJ1-1	.	many	CASSYGNQGGSF	TGTGCCAGCAGTTACGGGAATCAGGGAGGGTCCTTT
TRBV24-1	17	TRBJ2-7	TRBD1	.	CATSDSGTGVGSYEQYF	TGTGCCACCAGTGACTCCGGGACAGGCGTAGGATCATACGAGCAGTACTTC
TRBV19	16	TRBJ1-6	TRBD1	many	CASSLFGTGYNSPLHF	TGTGCCAGTTCGTTGTTCGGGACAGGGTATAATTCACCCCTCCACTTT
TRBV25-1	13	TRBJ1-1	.	many	CASKGSFDTEAFF	TGTGCCAGCAAGGGCAGCTTTGACACTGAAGCTTTCTTT
TRBV4-1	15	TRBJ2-7	.	many	CASSRVSQGSYEQYF	TGCGCCAGCAGCCGGGTTAGTCAGGGGTCCTACGAGCAGTACTTC
TRBV27	13	TRBJ1-1	TRBD1	.	CASRTGGAPEAFF	TGTGCCAGCAGGACAGGGGGCGCCCCTGAAGCTTTCTTT
TRBV7-9	13	TRBJ2-1	.	.	CASSLIAGNEQFF	TGTGCCAGCAGCTTGATCGCAGGCAATGAGCAGTTCTTC
TRBV5-1	15	TRBJ2-2	TRBD1	many	CASSQGTDPRGELFF	TGCGCCAGCAGCCAGGGGACAGACCCTAGAGGGGAGCTGTTTTTT
TRBV9	15	TRBJ2-5	TRBD2	.	CASSAILAGGETQYF	TGTGCCAGCAGCGCTATCCTAGCGGGAGGAGAGACCCAGTACTTC
TRBV5-1	14	TRBJ2-7	TRBD1	many	CASSLRDRSYEQYF	TGCGCCAGCAGCTTACGGGACAGGTCCTACGAGCAGTACTTC
TRBV20-1	15	TRBJ2-2	TRBD2	.	CSAPLAGEAAWELLF	TGCAGTGCGCCGCTAGCGGGAGAAGCGGCCTGGGAGCTGCTTTTT
TRBV10-3	16	TRBJ2-5	TRBD2	.	CAISDSLTSGQETQYF	TGTGCCATCAGTGATAGTCTGACTAGCGGGCAGGAGACCCAGTACTTC
TRBV19	11	TRBJ1-1	.	many	CASSNGHPAFF	TGTGCCAGTAGTAATGGACATCCGGCTTTCTTT
TRBV9	15	TRBJ2-2	.	many	CASRVGDFITGELFF	TGTGCCAGCAGGGTCGGTGACTTTATCACCGGGGAGCTGTTTTTT
TRBV5-5	14	TRBJ2-7	TRBD2	.	CASSALAGVYEQYF	TGTGCCAGCAGCGCCCTAGCGGGAGTGTACGAGCAGTACTTC
TRBV5-1	15	TRBJ2-7	TRBD2	.	CASTPTSGENYEQYF	TGCGCCAGCACCCCGACTAGCGGGGAGAACTACGAGCAGTACTTC